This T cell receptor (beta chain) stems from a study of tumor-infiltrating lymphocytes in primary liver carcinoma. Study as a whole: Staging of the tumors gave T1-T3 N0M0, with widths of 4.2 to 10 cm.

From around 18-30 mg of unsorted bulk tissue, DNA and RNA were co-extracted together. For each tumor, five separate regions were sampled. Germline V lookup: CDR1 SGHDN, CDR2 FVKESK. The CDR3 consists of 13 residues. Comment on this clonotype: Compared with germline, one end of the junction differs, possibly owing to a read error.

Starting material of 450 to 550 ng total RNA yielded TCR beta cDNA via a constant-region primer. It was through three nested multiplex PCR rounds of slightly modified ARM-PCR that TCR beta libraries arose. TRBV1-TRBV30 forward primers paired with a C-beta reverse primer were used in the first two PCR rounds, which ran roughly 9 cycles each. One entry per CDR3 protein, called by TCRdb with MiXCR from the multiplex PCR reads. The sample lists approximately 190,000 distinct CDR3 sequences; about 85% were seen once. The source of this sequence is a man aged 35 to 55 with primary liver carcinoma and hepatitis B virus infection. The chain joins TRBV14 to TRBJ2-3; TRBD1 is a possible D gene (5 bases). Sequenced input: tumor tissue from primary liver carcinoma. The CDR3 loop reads CANSRGYTGTQYF. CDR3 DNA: TGTGCCAACAGCCGAGGATATACAGGTACGCAGTATTTT.